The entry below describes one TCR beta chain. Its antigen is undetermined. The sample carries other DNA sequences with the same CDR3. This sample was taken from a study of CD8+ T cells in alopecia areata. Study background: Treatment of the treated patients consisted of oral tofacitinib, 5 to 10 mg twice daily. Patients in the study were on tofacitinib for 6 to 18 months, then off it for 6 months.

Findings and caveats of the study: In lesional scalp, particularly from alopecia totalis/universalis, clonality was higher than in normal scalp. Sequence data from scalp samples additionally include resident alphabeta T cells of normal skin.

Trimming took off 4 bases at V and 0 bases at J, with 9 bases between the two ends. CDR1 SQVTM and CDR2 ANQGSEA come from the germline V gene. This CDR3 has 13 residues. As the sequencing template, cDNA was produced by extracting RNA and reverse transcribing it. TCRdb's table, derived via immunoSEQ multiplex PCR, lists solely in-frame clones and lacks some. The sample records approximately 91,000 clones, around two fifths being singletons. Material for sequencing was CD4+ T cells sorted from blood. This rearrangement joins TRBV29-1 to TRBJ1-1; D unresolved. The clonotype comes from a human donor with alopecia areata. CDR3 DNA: TGCAGCGTTGGTGGCAGATTGAACACTGAAGCTTTCTTT. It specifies CSVGGRLNTEAFF.